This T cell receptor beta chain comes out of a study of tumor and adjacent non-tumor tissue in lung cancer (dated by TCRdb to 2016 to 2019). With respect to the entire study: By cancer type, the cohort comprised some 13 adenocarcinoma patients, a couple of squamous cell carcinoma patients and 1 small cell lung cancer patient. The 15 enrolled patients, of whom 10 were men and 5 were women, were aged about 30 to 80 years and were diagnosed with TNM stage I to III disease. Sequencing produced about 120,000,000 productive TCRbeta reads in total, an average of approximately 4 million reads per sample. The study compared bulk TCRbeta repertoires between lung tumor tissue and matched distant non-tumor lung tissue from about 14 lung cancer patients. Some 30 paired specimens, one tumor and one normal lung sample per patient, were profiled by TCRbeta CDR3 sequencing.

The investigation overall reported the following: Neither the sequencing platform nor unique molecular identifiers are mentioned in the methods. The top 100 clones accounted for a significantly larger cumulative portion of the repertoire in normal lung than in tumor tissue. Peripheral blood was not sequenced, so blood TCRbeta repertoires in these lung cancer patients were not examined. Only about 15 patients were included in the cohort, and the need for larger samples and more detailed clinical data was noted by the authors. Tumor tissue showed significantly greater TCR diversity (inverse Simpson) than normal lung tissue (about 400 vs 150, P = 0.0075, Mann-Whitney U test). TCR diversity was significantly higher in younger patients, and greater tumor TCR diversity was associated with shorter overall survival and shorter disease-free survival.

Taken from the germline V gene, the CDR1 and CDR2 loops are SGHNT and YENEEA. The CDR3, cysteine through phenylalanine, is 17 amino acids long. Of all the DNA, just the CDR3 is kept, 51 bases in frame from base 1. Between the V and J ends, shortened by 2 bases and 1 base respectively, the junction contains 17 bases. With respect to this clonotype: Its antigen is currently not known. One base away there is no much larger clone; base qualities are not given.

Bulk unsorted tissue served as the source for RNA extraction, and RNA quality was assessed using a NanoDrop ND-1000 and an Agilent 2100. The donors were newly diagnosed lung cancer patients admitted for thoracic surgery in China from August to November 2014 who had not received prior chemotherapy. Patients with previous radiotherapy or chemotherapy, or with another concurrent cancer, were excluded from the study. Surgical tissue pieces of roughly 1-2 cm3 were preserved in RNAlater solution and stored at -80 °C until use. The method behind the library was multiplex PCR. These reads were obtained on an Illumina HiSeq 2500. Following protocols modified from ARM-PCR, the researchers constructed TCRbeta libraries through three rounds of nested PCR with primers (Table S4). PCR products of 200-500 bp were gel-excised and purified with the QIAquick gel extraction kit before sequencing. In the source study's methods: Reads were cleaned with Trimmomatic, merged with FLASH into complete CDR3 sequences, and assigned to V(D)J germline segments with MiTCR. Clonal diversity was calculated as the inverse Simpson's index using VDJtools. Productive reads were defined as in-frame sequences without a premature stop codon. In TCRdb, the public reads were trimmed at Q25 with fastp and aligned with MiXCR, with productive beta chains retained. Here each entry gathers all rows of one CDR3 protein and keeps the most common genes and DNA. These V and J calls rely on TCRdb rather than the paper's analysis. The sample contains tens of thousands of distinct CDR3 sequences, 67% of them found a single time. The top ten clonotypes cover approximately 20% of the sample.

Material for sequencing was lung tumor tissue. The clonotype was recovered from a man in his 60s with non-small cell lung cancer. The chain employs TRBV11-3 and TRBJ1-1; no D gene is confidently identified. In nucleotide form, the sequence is TGTGCCAGCAGCTTACACAATACGGCAGCCCAGAACACTGAAGCTTTCTTT. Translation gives CASSLHNTAAQNTEAFF. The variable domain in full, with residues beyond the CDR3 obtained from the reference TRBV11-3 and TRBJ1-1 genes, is EAGVVQSPRYKIIEKKQPVAFWCNPISGHNTLYWYLQNLGQGPELLIRYENEEAVDDSQLPKDRFSAERLKGVDSTLKIQPAELGDSAVYLCASSLHNTAAQNTEAFFGQGTRLTVV.